These 2 T cell receptor beta chains were all obtained from the same sample, sequenced in a study of blood T cell repertoires in COVID-19. TCRdb keeps only in-frame clones here, not all; method: immunoSEQ multiplex PCR. The table has some 220,000 clones, approximately 90% seen once. The source material was peripheral blood. Every receptor here comes from a woman aged 18-29 years who had recovered from COVID-19.

The CDR3 spells CATGTAREISYEQYF. The CDR3 nucleotides are TGTGCCACAGGGACAGCCCGAGAAATCTCCTACGAGCAGTACTTC. The J gene is TRBJ2-7, the V gene TRBV10-3, with TRBD1 matching 7 bases. Germline values: CDR1 ENHRY, CDR2 SYGVKD. CDR3 length: 15 residues. The V and J ends lost 10 bases and 0 bases, in that order; junction bases with no gene match: 12.

The rearrangement links TRBV4-3 to TRBJ2-7; D may be TRBD1 (5 bases). The germline gives CDR1 LGHNA, CDR2 YSLEER. CDR3 length: 16 amino acids. Between the trimmed V and J ends, which lost 0 bases and 5 bases, there was a span of 17 bases. The CDR3 coding sequence is TGCGCCAGCAGCCAAGAGGTTGACAGAATCCCTCACGAGCAGTACTTC. This sequence encodes CASSQEVDRIPHEQYF.